A selection of T cell receptor beta chains follows, all from one sample in a study of T cells after yellow fever vaccination. TCRdb passed the 5' RACE reads through MiXCR, listing each CDR3 protein once. The sample holds 100,000 to 150,000 distinct CDR3 sequences, 7.5% to 10% seen once. The starting material was CD8+ T cells sorted from PBMCs, obtained on the day of the yellow fever booster vaccination. The receptors were sampled from a man between 18 and 29 years old who received the YFV17D yellow fever vaccine. CDR3s include the opening cysteine and the closing phenylalanine or tryptophan. Each record gives: D gene, CDR3 length, V gene, J gene, clone size, CDR3 protein, CDR3 DNA. D genes are given only for firm matches. Where a row states a size, it is once, few, many or the class of an expanded clone; other rows omit it.

-	17	TRBV28	TRBJ1-5	many	CASSLFGQDLSNQPQHF	TGTGCCAGCAGTTTATTCGGCCAGGACCTTAGCAATCAGCCCCAGCATTTT
-	13	TRBV3-1	TRBJ2-7	-	CASSQETSHEQYF	TGTGCCAGCAGCCAAGAAACTAGCCACGAGCAGTACTTC
-	16	TRBV4-1	TRBJ2-4	many	CASSQRGAGTPVVQYF	TGCGCCAGCAGCCAGAGGGGGGCTGGGACTCCTGTGGTTCAGTACTTC
TRBD1	12	TRBV12-3/TRBV12-4	TRBJ1-1	-	CASSYGTGEAFF	TGTGCCAGCAGCTACGGGACAGGGGAAGCTTTCTTT
-	15	TRBV12-3/TRBV12-4	TRBJ2-2	-	CASRAGQRNTGELFF	TGTGCCAGCAGGGCCGGGCAACGGAACACCGGGGAGCTGTTTTTT
-	15	TRBV25-1	TRBJ2-2	few	CASSASRRNTGELFF	TGTGCCAGCAGTGCTTCACGCCGTAACACCGGGGAGCTGTTTTTT
TRBD2	18	TRBV9	TRBJ2-1	few	CASSGAETWAGGYNEQFF	TGTGCCAGCAGCGGAGCCGAGACTTGGGCGGGGGGCTACAATGAGCAGTTCTTC
-	14	TRBV4-2	TRBJ2-5	few	CASSQEEGIETQYF	TGTGCCAGCAGCCAAGAAGAGGGTATAGAGACCCAGTACTTC
-	15	TRBV15	TRBJ1-1	few	CATPSCRHRNTEAFF	TGTGCCACCCCGAGTTGCCGACACAGAAACACTGAAGCTTTCTTT
-	14	TRBV12-3/TRBV12-4	TRBJ2-1	few	CASSSNALRNEQFF	TGTGCCAGCAGTTCCAACGCCTTGCGCAATGAGCAGTTCTTC
TRBD1	17	TRBV12-3/TRBV12-4	TRBJ1-2	many	CASSTDPVGQGTYGYTF	TGTGCCAGCAGTACCGATCCGGTGGGACAGGGGACCTATGGCTACACCTTC
-	17	TRBV12-3/TRBV12-4	TRBJ2-4	-	CASSVPPGAERRNIQYF	TGTGCCAGCAGTGTGCCCCCCGGTGCCGAACGGAGGAACATTCAGTACTTC
-	14	TRBV21-1	TRBJ1-5	-	CASSKRGGEKPQHF	TGTGCCAGCAGCAAAAGAGGAGGGGAAAAGCCCCAGCATTTT
TRBD2	16	TRBV4-2	TRBJ2-2	-	CASSPLTSGDTGELFF	TGTGCCAGCAGCCCTCTGACTAGCGGAGACACCGGGGAGCTGTTTTTT
-	18	TRBV12-3/TRBV12-4	TRBJ2-3	many	CASSFSREYLVITDTQYF	TGTGCCAGCAGTTTTAGTAGGGAATACCTCGTAATCACAGATACGCAGTATTTT
-	14	TRBV4-1	TRBJ1-3	-	CASGRIGPGNTIYF	TGCGCCAGCGGTCGAATCGGGCCTGGAAACACCATATATTTT
-	14	TRBV27	TRBJ1-5	-	CASSSEYSNQPQHF	TGTGCCAGCAGTTCCGAGTATAGCAATCAGCCCCAGCATTTT
-	12	TRBV12-3/TRBV12-4	TRBJ2-3	-	CASSLGGVAQYF	TGTGCCAGCAGTTTAGGCGGGGTAGCGCAGTATTTT
TRBD2	15	TRBV12-3/TRBV12-4	TRBJ2-7	many	CASSPTLAGAYEQYF	TGTGCCAGCAGTCCAACCTTAGCGGGGGCCTACGAGCAGTACTTC
-	16	TRBV14	TRBJ1-4	-	CASSQGRVQPNEKLFF	TGTGCCAGCAGCCAGGGTAGGGTGCAGCCTAATGAAAAACTGTTTTTT
-	15	TRBV4-1	TRBJ2-1	-	CASSQVGRRDNEQFF	TGCGCCAGCAGCCAAGTAGGAAGGAGAGACAATGAGCAGTTCTTC
-	13	TRBV7-9	TRBJ1-2	once	CASRDTGMDGYTF	TGTGCCAGCAGGGATACAGGGATGGACGGCTACACCTTC
-	15	TRBV6-2/TRBV6-3	TRBJ1-4	-	CASRTMRRVDEKLFF	TGTGCCAGCAGAACCATGCGGCGAGTGGATGAAAAACTGTTTTTT